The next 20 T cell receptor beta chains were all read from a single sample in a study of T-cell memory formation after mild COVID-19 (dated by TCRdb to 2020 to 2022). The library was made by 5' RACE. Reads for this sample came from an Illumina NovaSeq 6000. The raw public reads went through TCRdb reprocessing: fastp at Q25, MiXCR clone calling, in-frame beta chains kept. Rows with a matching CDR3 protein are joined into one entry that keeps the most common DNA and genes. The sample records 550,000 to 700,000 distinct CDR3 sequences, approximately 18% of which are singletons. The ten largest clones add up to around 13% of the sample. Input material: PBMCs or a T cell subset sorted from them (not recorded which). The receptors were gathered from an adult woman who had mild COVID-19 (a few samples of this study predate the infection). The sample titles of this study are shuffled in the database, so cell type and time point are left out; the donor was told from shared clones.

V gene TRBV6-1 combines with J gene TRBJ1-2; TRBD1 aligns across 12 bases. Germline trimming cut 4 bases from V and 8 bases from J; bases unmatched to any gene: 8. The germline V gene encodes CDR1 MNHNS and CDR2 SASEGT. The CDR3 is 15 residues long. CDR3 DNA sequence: TGTGCCAGCAGTGCTCCGGGACAGGGGGCGCGGGGCTACACCTTC. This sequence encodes CASSAPGQGARGYTF.

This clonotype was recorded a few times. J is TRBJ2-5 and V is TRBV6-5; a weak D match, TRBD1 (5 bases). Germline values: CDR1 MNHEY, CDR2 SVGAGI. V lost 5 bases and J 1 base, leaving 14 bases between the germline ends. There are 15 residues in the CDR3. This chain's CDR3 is CASSPPSRVQETQYF. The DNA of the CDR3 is TGTGCCAGCAGTCCCCCTTCCAGGGTCCAAGAGACCCAGTACTTC.

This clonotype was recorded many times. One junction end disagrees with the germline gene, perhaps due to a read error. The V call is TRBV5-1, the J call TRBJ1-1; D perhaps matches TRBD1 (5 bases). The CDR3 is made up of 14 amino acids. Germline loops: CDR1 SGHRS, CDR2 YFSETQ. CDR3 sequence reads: CASSLGPQNTEAFF. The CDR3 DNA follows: TGTGCCAGCAGCTTGGGGCCACAGAACACTGAAGCTTTCTTT.

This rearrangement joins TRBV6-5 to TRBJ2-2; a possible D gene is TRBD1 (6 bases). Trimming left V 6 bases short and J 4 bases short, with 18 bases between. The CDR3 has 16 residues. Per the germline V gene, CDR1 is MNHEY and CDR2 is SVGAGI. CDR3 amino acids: CASRPPQGLVTGELFF. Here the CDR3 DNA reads TGTGCCAGCAGGCCTCCACAGGGTTTGGTCACCGGGGAGCTGTTTTTT.

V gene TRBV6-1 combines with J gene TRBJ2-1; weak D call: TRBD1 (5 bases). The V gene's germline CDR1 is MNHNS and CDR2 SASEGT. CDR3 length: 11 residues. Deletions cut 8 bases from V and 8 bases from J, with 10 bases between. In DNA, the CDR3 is TGTGCCAGCGGTAAGGGGTATGAGCAGTTCTTC. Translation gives CASGKGYEQFF.

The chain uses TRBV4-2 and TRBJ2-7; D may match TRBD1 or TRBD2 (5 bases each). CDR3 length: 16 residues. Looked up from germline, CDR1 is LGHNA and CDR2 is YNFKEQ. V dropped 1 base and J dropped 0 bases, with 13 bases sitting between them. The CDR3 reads CASSQGAGTVSYEQYF. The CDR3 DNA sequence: TGTGCCAGCAGCCAAGGGGCCGGGACCGTCTCCTACGAGCAGTACTTC.

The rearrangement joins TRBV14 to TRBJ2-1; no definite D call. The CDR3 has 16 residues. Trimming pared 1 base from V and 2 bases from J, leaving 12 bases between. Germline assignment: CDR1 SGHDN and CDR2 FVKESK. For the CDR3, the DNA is TGTGCCAGCAGCCAAGTCCACCGGCTAGCCTACAATGAGCAGTTCTTC. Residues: CASSQVHRLAYNEQFF.

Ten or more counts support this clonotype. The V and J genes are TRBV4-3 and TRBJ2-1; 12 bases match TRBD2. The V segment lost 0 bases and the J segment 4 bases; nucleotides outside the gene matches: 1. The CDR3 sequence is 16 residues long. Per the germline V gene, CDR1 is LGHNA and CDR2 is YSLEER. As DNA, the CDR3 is TGCGCCAGCAGCCAAGAAACTAGCGGGGGGTACAATGAGCAGTTCTTC. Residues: CASSQETSGGYNEQFF.

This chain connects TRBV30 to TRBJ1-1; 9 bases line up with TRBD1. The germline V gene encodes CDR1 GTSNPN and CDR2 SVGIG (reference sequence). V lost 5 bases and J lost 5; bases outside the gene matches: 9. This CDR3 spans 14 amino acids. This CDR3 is CAWGNRGQGTEAFF. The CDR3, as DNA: TGTGCCTGGGGAAACAGGGGGCAAGGGACTGAAGCTTTCTTT.

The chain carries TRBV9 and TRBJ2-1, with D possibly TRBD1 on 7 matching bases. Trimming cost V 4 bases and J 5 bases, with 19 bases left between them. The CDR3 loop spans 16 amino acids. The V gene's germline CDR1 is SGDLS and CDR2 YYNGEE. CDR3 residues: CASSQGGYRDDNEQFF. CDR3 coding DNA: TGTGCCAGCAGCCAGGGGGGTTATCGGGATGACAATGAGCAGTTCTTC.

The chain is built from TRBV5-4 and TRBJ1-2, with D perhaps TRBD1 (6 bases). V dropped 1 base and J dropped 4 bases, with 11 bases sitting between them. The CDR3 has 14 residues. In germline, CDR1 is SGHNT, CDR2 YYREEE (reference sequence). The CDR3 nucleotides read TGTGCCAGCAGCTTGAGAGGGGACATCTATGGCTACACCTTC. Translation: CASSLRGDIYGYTF.

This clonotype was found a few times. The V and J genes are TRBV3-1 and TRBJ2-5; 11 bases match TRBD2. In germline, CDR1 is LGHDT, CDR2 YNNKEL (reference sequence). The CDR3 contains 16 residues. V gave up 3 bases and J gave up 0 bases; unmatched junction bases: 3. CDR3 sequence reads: CASSHTSGSDQETQYF. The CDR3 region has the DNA TGTGCCAGCAGCCACACTAGCGGGAGTGACCAAGAGACCCAGTACTTC.

CDR3 sequence (DNA): TGCAGTGCTAGGGACTACAGGGGGACTACGGAAAAACTGTTTTTT. It is translated as CSARDYRGTTEKLFF. This chain connects TRBV20-1 to TRBJ1-4; 8 bases agree with TRBD1. Germline-derived CDR1 and CDR2 are DFQATT and SNEGSKA (reference sequence). The CDR3 totals 15 residues. J lost 8 bases, V lost 3 bases, and 11 bases had no gene match.

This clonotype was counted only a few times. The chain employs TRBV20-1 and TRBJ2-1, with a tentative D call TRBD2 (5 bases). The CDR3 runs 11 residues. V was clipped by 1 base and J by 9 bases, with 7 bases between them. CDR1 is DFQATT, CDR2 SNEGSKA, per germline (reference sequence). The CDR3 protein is CSARAAGEQFF. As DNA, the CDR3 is TGCAGTGCTAGAGCGGCGGGTGAGCAGTTCTTC.

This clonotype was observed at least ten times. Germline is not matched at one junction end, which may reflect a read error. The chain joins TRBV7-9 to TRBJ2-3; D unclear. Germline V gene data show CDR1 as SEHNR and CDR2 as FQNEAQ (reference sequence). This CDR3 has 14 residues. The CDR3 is CASSLDDSTDTQYF. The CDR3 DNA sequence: TGCGCCAGCAGCTTGGATGACAGCACAGATACGCAGTATTTT.

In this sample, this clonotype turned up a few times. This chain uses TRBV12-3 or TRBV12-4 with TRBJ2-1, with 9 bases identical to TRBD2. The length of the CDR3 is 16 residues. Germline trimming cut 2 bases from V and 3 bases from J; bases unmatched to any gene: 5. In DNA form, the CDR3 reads TGTGCCAGCAGTTTACGGGTAGCGGGGGACTACAATGAGCAGTTCTTC. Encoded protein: CASSLRVAGDYNEQFF.

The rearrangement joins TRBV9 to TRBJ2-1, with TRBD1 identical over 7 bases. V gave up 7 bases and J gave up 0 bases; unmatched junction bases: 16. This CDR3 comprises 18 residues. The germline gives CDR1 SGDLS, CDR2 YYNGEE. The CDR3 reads CASGGFGGQEISYNEQFF. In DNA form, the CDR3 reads TGTGCCAGCGGTGGTTTCGGAGGACAGGAGATCTCCTACAATGAGCAGTTCTTC.

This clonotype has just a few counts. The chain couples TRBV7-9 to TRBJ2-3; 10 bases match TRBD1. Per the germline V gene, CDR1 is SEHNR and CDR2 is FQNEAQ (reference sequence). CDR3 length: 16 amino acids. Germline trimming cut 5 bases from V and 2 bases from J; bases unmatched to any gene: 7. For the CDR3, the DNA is TGTGCCAGCAGCCCGCCGACAGGGGGCCTCACAGATACGCAGTATTTT. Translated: CASSPPTGGLTDTQYF. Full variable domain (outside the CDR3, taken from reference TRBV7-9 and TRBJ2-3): DTGVSQNPRHKITKRGQNVTFRCDPISEHNRLYWYRQTLGQGPEFLTYFQNEAQLEKSRLLSDRFSAERPKGSFSTLEIQRTEQGDSAMYLCASSPPTGGLTDTQYFGPGTRLTVL.

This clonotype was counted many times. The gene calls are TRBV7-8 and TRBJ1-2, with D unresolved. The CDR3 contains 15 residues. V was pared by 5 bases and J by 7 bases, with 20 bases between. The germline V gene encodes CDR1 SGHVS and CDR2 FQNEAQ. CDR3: CASSPGPRNFGGYTF. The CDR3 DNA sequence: TGTGCCAGCAGCCCAGGCCCCCGGAATTTTGGTGGCTACACCTTC. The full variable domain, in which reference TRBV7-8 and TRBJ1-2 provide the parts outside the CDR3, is GAGVSQSPRYKVAKRGQDVALRCDPISGHVSLFWYQQALGQGPEFLTYFQNEAQLDKSGLPSDRFFAERPEGSVSTLKIQRTQQEDSAVYLCASSPGPRNFGGYTFGSGTRLTVV.

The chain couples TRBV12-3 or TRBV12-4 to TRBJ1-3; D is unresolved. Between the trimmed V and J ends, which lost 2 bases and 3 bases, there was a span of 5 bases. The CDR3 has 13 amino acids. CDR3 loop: CASSLLGGNTIYF. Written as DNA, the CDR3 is TGTGCCAGCAGTTTACTCGGTGGAAACACCATATATTTT.